The source of this T cell receptor (beta chain) is a study of blood T cell repertoires in COVID-19. The method was immunoSEQ multiplex PCR; TCRdb's version includes in-frame clones alone and lacks a portion of them. The sample lists about 380,000 clones; roughly 90% were seen once. The sequencing sample was made of peripheral blood. The sequence came from a man aged 18 to 35 with active or convalescent COVID-19.

For the CDR3, the DNA is TGTGCCAGCAGTGAAGCGCTTCTGAGCGACACCGGGGAGCTGTTTTTT. Translated: CASSEALLSDTGELFF. The chain carries TRBV6-1 and TRBJ2-2; D gene unclear. The CDR3 runs 16 residues. Trimming shortened V by 0 bases and J by 3 bases, and 11 bases separated the two germline ends. Germline values: CDR1 MNHNS, CDR2 SASEGT.